The entry that follows covers one T cell receptor (beta chain) sequence. The antigen this receptor binds is unknown. The input lacks base qualities; no much larger clone sits a single base away. Trimmed from V: 4 bases; trimmed from J: 13 bases; junction bases lacking a gene match: 14. The germline V gene (reference sequence) provides CDR1 LNHDA and CDR2 SQIVND. The CDR3 numbers 16 residues from cysteine through phenylalanine. Left in the record is the CDR3 DNA by itself, 48 bases read in frame from the first base. The trial excluded patients who had a history of autoimmune disease or were on systemic immunosuppression. Peripheral blood for TCR sequencing was collected from all dose cohorts at baseline, on cycle 4 day 1, and on cycle 7 day 1. Samples came from an open-label, multicenter, first-in-human phase I dose-escalation trial of ivuxolimab. Adults with locally advanced or metastatic melanoma, renal cell carcinoma, hepatocellular carcinoma or head and neck squamous cell carcinoma were enrolled in the trial. Before TCR sequencing, CD4+ and CD8+ T cells were separately sorted from peripheral blood.

This sample was taken from a study of OX40 agonist ivuxolimab in advanced cancers. About the full investigation: Ivuxolimab was an agonistic, fully human IgG2 monoclonal antibody directed against OX40 (CD134), a costimulatory receptor. In the dose-escalation cohort, 70% to 85% of patients were male, and the mean age was 60 years with a range of roughly 23 to 90. The point of sequencing TCRbeta in the periphery was to test whether ivuxolimab changed TCR sequence diversity and drove clonal T-cell expansion. Patients were allowed to have had prior anti-PD-1, anti-PD-L1 or anti-CTLA-4 therapy, and approximately 41% of the dose-escalation patients had previously received checkpoint inhibitors. Among the roughly 54 dose-escalation patients, approximately 20 had hepatocellular carcinoma, roughly 15 melanoma, 9 renal cell carcinoma and 9 head and neck cancer. Intravenous ivuxolimab was administered to patients every 2 weeks at six dose levels: 0.01, 0.1, 0.3, 1.5, 3 and 10 mg/kg. Three dose-escalation patients achieved partial responses, one with hepatocellular carcinoma and two with cutaneous melanoma. The paper describes the monotherapy dose-escalation part (N = 52 patients) of the phase I trial of ivuxolimab.

Genomic DNA was extracted from sorted cells for sequencing of the TCRbeta CDR3 region. TCRbeta CDR3 regions were sequenced using the immunoSEQ Assay. The table was pulled from immuneACCESS by TCRdb, which kept in-frame rearrangements only. Such tables lose some clones; where checked, under half of the loss comes from unresolved V genes, and the rest has no known cause. A total of around 70,000 clones appear in this sample, 88% of them only once. The ten largest clones take up under 1% of the sample. General study outcomes and caveats: At doses of 0.1 to 3.0 mg/kg, clonal expansion of both CD4+ and CD8+ blood T cells was observed from baseline to week 6. Low levels of normalized T-cell clonal expansion were also shown by some nonresponding patients. After ivuxolimab, more expanded clones were found on average in CD8+ T cells than in CD4+ T cells. In the 0.1-3.0 mg/kg groups, partial responders had among the lowest normalized peripheral clonal expansion, particularly in CD8+ T cells. Which antigens the clonally expanded peripheral T cells were specific for was not determined.

The rearranged chain carries TRBV19 and TRBJ2-1; 12 middle bases align to TRBD2. The receptor was isolated from an adult with an advanced solid tumor such as melanoma, head and neck, liver or kidney cancer. Source: CD4+ or CD8+ T cells sorted from blood, taken in a trial of the OX40 agonist ivuxolimab. CDR3 region: CASSTRLAGVLGEQFF. The bases are TGTGCCAGTAGTACAAGACTAGCGGGAGTCCTTGGAGAACAGTTCTTC.